The 31 T cell receptor beta chains below were found in one sample sequenced in a study of control samples from healthy donors and cancer patients. Sequencing was performed with immunoSEQ multiplex PCR; in TCRdb, only in-frame clones are kept and a portion is missing. The table lists roughly 95,000 clones, more than 90% of them singletons. The material sequenced was blood. The receptors here all came from a human donor in good health. The donor label of this sample is uncertain.

This clone was recorded a few times. The chain is built from TRBV19 and TRBJ1-4; 8 bases match TRBD1. The V gene's germline CDR1 is LNHDA and CDR2 SQIVND (reference sequence). V lost 6 bases to trimming and J lost 8 bases; unmatched junction nucleotides: 8. The CDR3 spans 14 residues. Here the CDR3 reads CASRDRVSSEKLFF. The CDR3 DNA sequence: TGTGCCAGTAGGGACAGGGTCAGTAGCGAAAAACTGTTTTTT.

CDR3 protein: CATSLGDHNEQFF. The CDR3 DNA follows: TGTGCCACGTCGCTGGGAGATCACAATGAGCAGTTCTTC. The chain uses TRBV24-1 and TRBJ2-1, with a weak D call TRBD2 (5 bases). Germline assignment: CDR1 KGHDR and CDR2 SFDVKD. The CDR3 loop spans 13 amino acids. Trimming stripped 10 bases from V and 5 bases from J, with 14 bases between.

This clone was counted only a few times. CDR3 residues: CASSQESRGYTF. DNA for the CDR3: TGCGCCAGCAGCCAAGAGAGCAGGGGCTACACCTTC. The rearrangement links TRBV4-1 to TRBJ1-2; the D is unclear. CDR1 MGHRA and CDR2 YSYEKL come from the germline V gene. The germline V and J ends were trimmed by 0 bases and 8 bases, with 7 bases remaining between them. CDR3 length equals 12 residues.

The chain joins TRBV19 to TRBJ2-1, with no clear D. This CDR3 comprises 13 residues. The germline gives CDR1 LNHDA, CDR2 SQIVND (reference sequence). The germline V and J ends were trimmed by 3 bases and 6 bases, with 9 bases remaining between them. CDR3 nucleotide sequence: TGTGCCAGTAGTATTAAACGTTCCAATGAGCAGTTCTTC. Amino acid sequence: CASSIKRSNEQFF.

The V gene is TRBV9, the J gene TRBJ1-2; D might be TRBD1 (6 bases). This CDR3 is 17 amino acids long. Germline CDR1 is SGDLS and CDR2 is YYNGEE. The V and J ends lost 4 bases and 6 bases respectively, with 25 bases between them. CDR3 residues: CASSPRDRDTPANGYTF. CDR3 nucleotides: TGTGCCAGCAGCCCGAGGGATAGGGACACCCCGGCAAATGGCTACACCTTC.

The CDR3 region has the DNA TGTGCCAGCAGCTTGGCCCCCACAAATGAAGCTTTCTTT. Amino acid sequence: CASSLAPTNEAFF. This chain uses TRBV5-5 with TRBJ1-1; D is uncertain. The CDR3 spans 13 residues. Trimming cost V 0 bases and J 7 bases, with 10 bases left between them. Germline CDR1 and CDR2: SGHKS and YYEKEE (reference sequence).

The chain recombines TRBV5-6 with TRBJ2-1, with D perhaps matching TRBD2 (5 bases). Germline values: CDR1 SGHDT, CDR2 YYEEEE. Trimming cost V 2 bases and J 0 bases, with 9 bases left between them. The CDR3 has 15 amino acids. The chain's CDR3 is CASSFKRGSYNEQFF. The CDR3 nucleotides are TGTGCCAGCAGCTTTAAACGGGGCTCCTACAATGAGCAGTTCTTC.

The J gene is TRBJ2-7, the V gene TRBV18; 7 nucleotides agree with TRBD2. This CDR3 has 16 amino acids. Germline values: CDR1 KGHSH, CDR2 LQKENI. V lost 4 bases to trimming and J lost 3 bases; unmatched junction nucleotides: 12. CDR3: CASSLTLSGGVYEQYF. The CDR3 DNA is TGTGCCAGCTCACTCACCCTTAGTGGGGGGGTCTACGAGCAGTACTTC.

The V call is TRBV19, the J call TRBJ1-5; a weak D match, TRBD1 (5 bases). CDR1 is LNHDA, CDR2 SQIVND, per germline (reference sequence). The CDR3 spans 15 residues. Trimming cost V 3 bases and J 4 bases, with 13 bases left between them. The CDR3, as DNA: TGTGCCAGTAGTATGATTCCGAGGGGAAATCAGCCCCAGCATTTT. It specifies CASSMIPRGNQPQHF.

This clone was seen only a few times. V gene TRBV7-8 combines with J gene TRBJ2-1, with D perhaps TRBD2 (6 bases). This CDR3 has 18 amino acids. V was shortened by 3 bases and J by 7 bases, with 25 bases between the two germline ends. The germline CDR1 and CDR2 sequences are SGHVS and FQNEAQ. In nucleotides, the CDR3 is TGTGCCAGCAGCTTGTACCCTAAGACTAGAGCTATGGAGAATGAGCAGTTCTTC. Its protein is CASSLYPKTRAMENEQFF.

The J gene is TRBJ2-3, the V gene TRBV27; D remains unclear. Trimming removed 8 bases from V and 1 base from J, with 10 bases in between. Germline V gene lookup returns CDR1 MNHEY and CDR2 SMNVEV (reference sequence). This CDR3 has 13 residues. The CDR3 coding sequence is TGTGCCAGCTCTCTGCGACGCACAGATACGCAGTATTTT. Translated, it gives CASSLRRTDTQYF.

The J gene is TRBJ2-7, the V gene TRBV6-5; TRBD1 agrees at 12 bases. From germline, CDR1 is MNHEY and CDR2 SVGAGI. This CDR3 has 14 residues. V was pared by 6 bases and J by 5 bases, with 5 bases of the junction left unmatched. As DNA, the CDR3 is TGTGCCAGCAGGATCGGGACAGGGGGCAACGAGCAGTACTTC. It codes for CASRIGTGGNEQYF.

This clone is medium-sized. This chain joins TRBV2 and TRBJ2-5; D is perhaps TRBD1 or TRBD2 (6 bases each). Between the trimmed V and J ends, which lost 3 bases and 5 bases, there was a span of 13 bases. This CDR3 has 14 amino acids. Germline CDR1 and CDR2: SNHLY and FYNNEI. CDR3 bases: TGTGCCAGCAGTGATCCGGGGGCAATTGAGACCCAGTACTTC. As protein: CASSDPGAIETQYF.

The chain has TRBV6-5 and TRBJ2-3; TRBD2 matches at 10 bases. CDR3 size: 15 residues. V lost 5 bases and J lost 3; bases outside the gene matches: 5. Germline values: CDR1 MNHEY, CDR2 SVGAGI. CDR3 bases: TGTGCCAGCAGTACCCCTAGCGGGGGTACAGATACGCAGTATTTT. Its translation: CASSTPSGGTDTQYF.

This CDR3 is CASGDGPYGYTF. CDR3 sequence (DNA): TGTGCCAGCGGGGACGGCCCCTATGGCTACACCTTC. The chain recombines TRBV27 with TRBJ1-2; D might be TRBD1 (5 bases). This CDR3 spans 12 amino acids. The germline V gene encodes CDR1 MNHEY and CDR2 SMNVEV (reference sequence). Trimming took off 8 bases at V and 4 bases at J, with 11 bases between the two ends.

The CDR3 spells CASSLGADRGHEKLFF. The CDR3 bases are TGCGCCAGCAGCTTGGGAGCGGACAGGGGGCATGAAAAACTGTTTTTT. The chain links TRBV5-1 to TRBJ1-4, with 11 bases that match TRBD1. The CDR3 sequence is 16 residues long. Germline lookup yields CDR1 SGHRS and CDR2 YFSETQ. J was trimmed by 6 bases and V by 0 bases; bases with no gene match: 4.

The chain couples TRBV7-2 to TRBJ2-4; tentatively, D is TRBD2 (6 bases). Per germline, CDR1 SGHTA and CDR2 FQGNSA. Trimming removed 3 bases at V and 9 bases at J, with 15 bases between. This CDR3 spans 14 amino acids. CDR3: CASSLSLQEGIQYF. CDR3 bases: TGTGCCAGCAGCTTGTCGCTGCAGGAGGGCATTCAGTACTTC. The entire variable domain, with the rest obtained from reference TRBV7-2 and TRBJ2-4, is as follows: GAGVSQSPSNKVTEKGKDVELRCDPISGHTALYWYRQSLGQGLEFLIYFQGNSAPDKSGLPSDRFSAERTGGSVSTLTIQRTQQEDSAVYLCASSLSLQEGIQYFGAGTRLSVL.

This clone was picked up a small number of times. This chain connects TRBV2 to TRBJ2-2; D might be TRBD1 (5 bases). Trimming removed 7 bases from V and 6 bases from J, with 12 bases in between. Looked up from germline, CDR1 is SNHLY and CDR2 is FYNNEI. The CDR3 length is 13 residues. CDR3 sequence reads: CASTATVPGELFF. As DNA, the CDR3 is TGTGCCAGCACCGCGACAGTTCCCGGGGAGCTGTTTTTT.

The chain uses TRBV7-8 and TRBJ2-3; 14 bases fit TRBD2. Unmatched junction bases numbered 4, after V lost 4 bases and J lost 4 bases. This CDR3 has 16 residues. CDR1 and CDR2 from the germline V gene are SGHVS and FQNEAQ. The CDR3 coding sequence is TGTGCCAGCAGCTCCGGACTAGCGGGGGGCCCAGATACGCAGTATTTT. Its protein is CASSSGLAGGPDTQYF.

The chain combines TRBV13 with TRBJ1-3; TRBD1 is a possible D gene (5 bases). The V end was cut by 5 bases, the J end by 0 bases, with 14 bases between. Germline values: CDR1 PRHDT, CDR2 FYEKMQ (reference sequence). CDR3 length equals 16 residues. The CDR3 reads CASSELQGVSGNTIYF. The CDR3 nucleotides are TGTGCCAGCAGCGAACTGCAGGGCGTCTCTGGAAACACCATATATTTT.

The rearrangement joins TRBV4-3 to TRBJ1-3, with unresolved D. Germline V gives CDR1 LGHNA, CDR2 YSLEER. This CDR3 has 16 residues. Trimming removed 0 bases at V and 0 bases at J, with 9 bases between. The DNA of the CDR3 is TGCGCCAGCAGCCAAGAAGCAGGCTACTCTGGAAACACCATATATTTT. It yields the protein CASSQEAGYSGNTIYF.

The chain uses TRBV18 and TRBJ1-1, with D possibly being TRBD1 (5 bases). Germline assignment: CDR1 KGHSH and CDR2 LQKENI. The CDR3 covers 18 residues. The V gene lost 5 bases and the J gene lost 1 base, with 23 bases spanning the gap. CDR3 sequence: CASSNRVGEIWSNTEAFF. DNA of the CDR3: TGTGCCAGCTCAAATAGGGTGGGGGAGATTTGGTCGAACACTGAAGCTTTCTTT.

V usage is TRBV5-6 and J usage is TRBJ1-2; a possible D gene is TRBD1 (6 bases). CDR3 size: 13 residues. The V gene lost 4 bases and the J gene lost 14 bases, with 21 bases spanning the gap. CDR1 and CDR2 from the germline V gene are SGHDT and YYEEEE. CDR3 in amino acids: CASSHYQDSPGTF. The CDR3 DNA follows: TGTGCCAGCAGCCACTACCAGGACAGCCCGGGTACCTTC.

This clone was detected only once. This chain joins TRBV12-3 or TRBV12-4 and TRBJ1-3; no definite D call. Trimming cost V 3 bases and J 0 bases, with 3 bases left between them. The CDR3 is 13 residues long. CDR3 nucleotides: TGTGCCAGCAGTTTGGACTCTGGAAACACCATATATTTT. This encodes CASSLDSGNTIYF.

The V gene is TRBV20-1, the J gene TRBJ1-2; weak D call: TRBD1 (5 bases). V dropped 3 bases and J dropped 5 bases, with 16 bases sitting between them. Germline V gene data show CDR1 as DFQATT and CDR2 as SNEGSKA (reference sequence). This CDR3 contains 14 residues. The CDR3 nucleotides read TGCAGTGCTAGTTTGGAAGGGGCCGTATATGGCTACACCTTC. Protein: CSASLEGAVYGYTF.

V and J are TRBV24-1 and TRBJ2-1; possibly TRBD1 for D (6 bases). The germline V gene has CDR1 KGHDR and CDR2 SFDVKD. There are 14 residues in the CDR3. Deletions cut 5 bases from V and 10 bases from J, with 17 bases between. The CDR3 DNA follows: TGTGCCACCAGTGCATACACAGGGTTTGGGGAGCAGTTCTTC. Translated, it gives CATSAYTGFGEQFF.

V is TRBV18 and J is TRBJ1-1; tentative D call: TRBD1 (5 bases). The CDR3 has 14 amino acids. Trimming took off 3 bases at V and 5 bases at J, with 13 bases between the two ends. Germline CDR1 is KGHSH and CDR2 is LQKENI. This CDR3 reads CASSPDTGGTEAFF. CDR3 nucleotide sequence: TGTGCCAGCTCACCCGACACCGGGGGAACTGAAGCTTTCTTT.

The chain is built from TRBV4-1 and TRBJ1-5; a weak D match, TRBD1 (5 bases). CDR3 length equals 13 residues. V dropped 1 base and J dropped 5 bases, with 6 bases sitting between them. Germline-derived CDR1 and CDR2 are MGHRA and YSYEKL. The CDR3 sequence: CASSQVRDQPQHF. CDR3 nucleotide sequence: TGCGCCAGCAGCCAAGTCAGGGATCAGCCCCAGCATTTT.

This chain links TRBV7-9 with TRBJ1-2; D remains unclear. This CDR3 region has 10 residues. Trimming took off 4 bases at V and 8 bases at J, with 5 bases between the two ends. The germline CDR1 and CDR2 sequences are SEHNR and FQNEAQ (reference sequence). The CDR3 region has the DNA TGTGCCAGCAGCTCGCTGGGCTACACCTTC. This codes for CASSSLGYTF.

This chain connects TRBV12-3 or TRBV12-4 to TRBJ1-2; D may be TRBD1 (5 bases). The CDR3 runs to 11 residues. V lost 8 bases to trimming and J lost 14 bases, with 18 bases between them. CDR3: CASRRDSSMTF. The CDR3 nucleotides are TGTGCCAGCCGCCGTGACAGCTCAATGACCTTC.

V is TRBV6-6 and J is TRBJ1-2; maybe TRBD1 (5 bases). This CDR3 spans 13 amino acids. Germline V gene data show CDR1 as MNHNY and CDR2 as SVGAGI (reference sequence). Trimming took 5 bases from V and 4 from J, leaving 11 bases between them. CDR3 amino acids: CASSPGDSYGYTF. The CDR3 bases are TGTGCCAGCAGTCCGGGGGACTCCTATGGCTACACCTTC.